This entry describes one T cell receptor beta chain. A read error may be the cause here, since a much bigger clone is one base away. The sample is drawn from a study of human T cells and chemical hapten exposure. Noted time point: patch test 1, 2 weeks after DPC sensitization. The treatment here: therapeutic diphenylcyclopropenone sensitization with weekly scalp DPC. TCRdb passed the RACE reads through MiXCR, listing each CDR3 protein once. The table includes around 110,000 distinct CDR3 sequences, around an eighth detected once. Sample: whole blood, taken in connection with sensitization to the hapten diphenylcyclopropenone (DPC). The source of this sequence is a woman between 50 and 59 years old with alopecia areata. Some clones in this sample may be carry-over from other donors' samples.

CDR3 nucleotides: TGTGCCAGCAGCTTAGTAGATACGCAGTATTTT. It translates to CASSLVDTQYF. The chain recombines TRBV11-1 with TRBJ2-3, with no clear D. The germline V and J ends were trimmed by 1 base and 5 bases, with 1 base remaining between them. The CDR3 extends over 11 amino acids. From germline, CDR1 is SGHAT and CDR2 FQDESV (reference sequence).